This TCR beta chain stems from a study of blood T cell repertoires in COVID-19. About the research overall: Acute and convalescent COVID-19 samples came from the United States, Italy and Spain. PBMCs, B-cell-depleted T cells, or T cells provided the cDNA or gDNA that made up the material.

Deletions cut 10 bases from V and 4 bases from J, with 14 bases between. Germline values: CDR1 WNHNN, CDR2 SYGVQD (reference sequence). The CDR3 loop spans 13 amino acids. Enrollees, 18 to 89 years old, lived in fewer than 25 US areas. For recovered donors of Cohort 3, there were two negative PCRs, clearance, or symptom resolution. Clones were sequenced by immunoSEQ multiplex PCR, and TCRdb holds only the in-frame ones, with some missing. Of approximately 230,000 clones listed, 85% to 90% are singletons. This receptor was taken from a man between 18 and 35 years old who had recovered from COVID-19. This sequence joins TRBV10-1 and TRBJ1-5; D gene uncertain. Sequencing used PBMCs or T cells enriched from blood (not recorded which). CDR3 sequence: CATALDLNQPQHF. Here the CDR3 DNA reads TGCGCCACCGCGCTCGACTTGAATCAGCCCCAGCATTTT.